This T cell receptor (beta chain) was recorded in a study of CD8 T cells in ankylosing spondylitis. This clonotype was seen only a few times. Its antigen is unidentified. Study results and limitations: Some motif variants were previously reported in reactive arthritis synovial fluid and blood. Matched synovial fluid from ankylosing spondylitis patients was reported to be enriched for disease-linked clones. Ankylosing spondylitis blood appeared to carry a characteristic TCR beta motif of several highly homologous variants.

Quantitative 5'-RACE with molecular barcodes was used to make the TCR beta libraries. TCRdb recomputed calls from the 5' RACE reads with MiXCR, one row per CDR3 protein. The table records roughly 240,000 distinct CDR3 sequences, 30% to 40% of them present only once. Between the trimmed V and J ends, which lost 2 bases and 2 bases, there was a span of 10 bases. The CDR3 spans 14 residues. Germline CDR1 and CDR2: SGHKS and YYEKEE (reference sequence). This receptor was taken from a male donor with ankylosing spondylitis or in good health (not recorded which). V gene TRBV5-5 combines with J gene TRBJ1-2; the D is unclear. Sequences were obtained from blood, either unsorted or a sorted T cell fraction (not recorded which). The CDR3 loop reads CASSFQASNYGYTF. CDR3 DNA: TGTGCCAGCAGCTTCCAGGCCTCCAACTATGGCTACACCTTC.